This T cell receptor (beta chain) was identified in a study of cytomegalovirus exposure and HLA in healthy donors. The CDR3 consists of 14 residues. Germline loops: CDR1 SNHLY, CDR2 FYNNEI. V shed 6 bases and J shed 1 base, with 10 bases lying between them. Comment on this clone: The antigen is not known.

Study-level findings and limits: The only immune exposure information that was available was CMV serostatus. The productive fraction for most TCR beta V segments was about 87% or about 30% in an earlier analysis. Specific recognition of CMV antigens was confirmed in vitro for three chains (all CMV-associated).

PCR involved 60 Vbeta and 13 Jbeta primers. Study processing details: Around 80 million unique TCR beta chains, about 11 million of them shared, were counted by a later analysis. Some clones are missing from TCRdb's copy, which holds only in-frame ones; the method was immunoSEQ multiplex PCR. The V and J calls and clone size were taken over from that table, and D and trimming were inferred from the DNA. The repertoire holds under 200,000 clones, with around 90% as singletons. Input material: PBMCs. This receptor was obtained from a boy between 2 and 10 years old in good health and CMV-seronegative. The chain couples TRBV2 to TRBJ1-3, with D unresolved. The CDR3 spells CASSELVSGNTIYF. CDR3 DNA sequence: TGTGCCAGCAGCGAACTCGTATCTGGAAACACCATATATTTT.